This T cell receptor (beta chain) was obtained from a study of cytomegalovirus exposure and HLA in healthy donors. Study-wide results and caveats: TRBV6-2, TRBV6-3 and some other V segments were excluded as indistinguishable. With later analysis, a missense DCLRE1C variant became linked to TCR beta V- and J-gene trimming. DRB1 had the most TCR associations and HLA-C the fewest, a later analysis found, with rates varying by HLA locus. There were over 150 TCR beta chains listed as cytomegalovirus-associated.

Researchers ran the PCR with 60 Vbeta and 13 Jbeta primers. The method was immunoSEQ multiplex PCR; TCRdb's version includes in-frame clones alone and lacks a portion of them. The data show about 79,000 clones, around three quarters seen once. Details on this clone: Its matching antigen is unknown.

The CDR3 consists of 14 residues. The trim removed 5 bases at V and 4 bases at J, leaving 5 bases unmatched. Germline V gene lookup returns CDR1 KGHSH and CDR2 LQKENI. Sequenced material: PBMCs. The receptor was derived from a man between 60 and 70 years old in good health and CMV-seronegative. The chain recombines TRBV18 with TRBJ2-3, with 8 bases aligning to TRBD1. CDR3 loop: CASSIDRGPDTQYF. For the CDR3, the DNA is TGTGCCAGCTCAATAGACAGGGGCCCAGATACGCAGTATTTT. Full variable domain (missing parts from reference TRBV18 and TRBJ2-3): NAGVMQNPRHLVRRRGQEARLRCSPMKGHSHVYWYRQLPEEGLKFMVYLQKENIIDESGMPKERFSAEFPKEGPSILRIQQVVRGDSAAYFCASSIDRGPDTQYFGPGTRLTVL.